The TCR beta chain under discussion was sequenced for a study of early T cells in non-severe SARS-CoV-2 infection. The sample holds a few counts of this clonotype. Tagging with unique molecular identifiers was applied to individual cDNA molecules. Each CDR3 protein gets one entry after TCRdb re-called the 5' RACE reads with MiXCR. The sample consists of 45,000 to 50,000 distinct CDR3 sequences, roughly 6.5% of them appearing once. This CDR3 has 19 amino acids. Germline V gene data show CDR1 as SGHAT and CDR2 as FQNNGV. Germline trimming cut 1 base from V and 4 bases from J; bases unmatched to any gene: 14.

Sequencing was performed on whole blood, taken at baseline. The TCR sequence derives from an adult who was a healthcare worker with PCR-confirmed SARS-CoV-2 infection or an uninfected control (not recorded which). The chain uses TRBV11-2 and TRBJ2-3; 10 nucleotides agree with TRBD2. The CDR3 region is CASSLGTLAGAHWADTQYF. The CDR3 DNA follows: TGTGCCAGCAGCTTAGGCACCCTAGCGGGGGCTCATTGGGCAGATACGCAGTATTTT.